This T cell receptor beta chain was recovered during a study of response to subunit inactivated influenza vaccine. This clonotype was counted a few times. J lost 10 bases, V lost 5 bases, and 12 bases had no gene match. CDR3 length: 15 residues. TCRdb independently ran MiXCR on the RT-PCR reads; one entry per CDR3 protein. The sample consists of 500,000 to 600,000 distinct CDR3 sequences, around 8% of them appearing once. The gene calls are TRBV12-3 or TRBV12-4 and TRBJ2-1; 9 bases agree with TRBD2. This sequence originates from a man aged 45 to 75 who received an inactivated influenza vaccine. Material: PBMCs from blood, obtained less than 30 months after vaccination. The CDR3 spells CASSRAGGPQGEQFF. The DNA of the CDR3 is TGTGCCAGCAGTCGCGCGGGAGGGCCCCAGGGAGAGCAGTTCTTC.